This T cell receptor beta chain was sequenced for a study of blood T cell repertoires in COVID-19 (dated by TCRdb to 2018 to 2021). Notes on the research overall: Samples covering the acute and convalescent phases of COVID-19 were provided by collaborators in the United States, Italy and Spain. The prospective study material was composed of cDNA or gDNA derived from T cells, B-cell-depleted T cells, or PBMCs. Subjects who had been exposed to COVID-19, were actively infected with it, or had recovered from it provided the deeply sampled blood TCRbeta repertoires that made up the dataset. The repertoires were released in a freely available public database intended as a resource for research on the immune response to SARS-CoV-2. The samples were drawn from the first 160 participants of the ongoing ImmuneRACE study and from some 1,300 subjects provided by 6 global collaborators. A de-identified subject ID, COVID-19 status, age in years and sex were almost always included in the sample metadata. HLA class I and class II types, where available, came from metadata supplied by the sample provider rather than from assay-based typing. What the study reported, not specific to this receptor: The amount of clinical and demographic metadata varied by source and participant and was provided uncurated.

The collaborating institutions used their own protocols to collect whole blood in K2EDTA tubes. For TCRbeta analysis, collaborator samples were shipped as frozen whole blood, as isolated PBMCs, or as DNA extracted from either sample type. Its CDR3 holds 13 amino acids, cysteine through phenylalanine. Solely the CDR3 DNA is kept, with 39 bases framed from the first base. V and J are truncated by 1 base and 1 base respectively, leaving an intervening sequence of 4 bases. A note on this clone: The antigen it recognizes is unknown. Base-call qualities are not available, and no considerably larger clone is one nucleotide away.

TCRbeta CDR3 regions were amplified from genomic DNA using the immunoSEQ Assay, a bias-controlled multiplex PCR. The paper's processing steps were these. The number of nucleated cells in each sample was estimated from the amplification of reference gene primers within the assay. Sequence reads were collapsed and filtered to measure the absolute abundance of every unique TCRbeta CDR3 rearrangement. Productive Simpson clonality was computed per sample as the square root of Simpson's diversity index over productive rearrangements. Here the immuneACCESS table is served through TCRdb, limited to in-frame sequences with V and J called. Missing clones are a known gap in these copies; in checked studies unresolved V genes cover under half, and the rest lacks a known reason. The V and J calls and clone size are taken from that table; D and trimming were inferred from the DNA. The sample table lists fewer than 120,000 clones, roughly four fifths of them with a count of one. The ten largest clones represent approximately 17% of the sample.

The sequencing sample was made of peripheral blood. This TCR derives from a woman aged 55-75 years with acute or convalescent COVID-19. The rearrangement joined TRBV12-3 or TRBV12-4 to TRBJ1-1, with the D segment identity uncertain. The DNA sequence is TGTGCCAGCAGTTTAGGCAGGAACACTGAAGCTTTCTTT. Protein translation: CASSLGRNTEAFF.